These 5 T cell receptor beta chains were sequenced from one sample in a study of T cells in Graves' hyperthyroidism and ophthalmopathy. The TCR beta CDR3 regions underwent amplification using RNA transcripts as the source. First-round RT-PCR of the TCR CDR3 relied on the HTBI primer set. TCRdb recomputed calls from the multiplex PCR reads with MiXCR, one row per CDR3 protein. The sample consists of 460,000 or so distinct CDR3 sequences, about an eighth of them appearing once. The sample was blood. The receptor source for this set is a woman under 30 with Graves' hyperthyroidism.

This chain links TRBV20-1 with TRBJ2-5; weak D call: TRBD2 (7 bases). Germline assignment: CDR1 DFQATT and CDR2 SNEGSKA (reference sequence). The length of the CDR3 is 12 residues. Trimming took 8 bases from V and 4 from J, leaving 14 bases between them. Here the CDR3 reads CSRGGGRETQYF. CDR3 sequence (DNA): TGCAGTAGGGGGGGGGGGAGAGAGACCCAGTACTTC.

This clonotype was counted many times. The chain carries TRBV19 and TRBJ1-1; weak D call: TRBD1 (6 bases). From germline, CDR1 is LNHDA and CDR2 SQIVND (reference sequence). CDR3 size: 15 residues. The V end lost 3 bases, the J end lost 3 bases, and 14 bases lay between the germline ends. The CDR3 sequence: CASSIIGGADTEAFF. As DNA, the CDR3 is TGTGCCAGTAGTATTATAGGGGGTGCGGACACTGAAGCTTTCTTT.

This clonotype was found many times. As DNA, the CDR3 is TGCGCCAGCAGTGAGGGCATTAATTCACCCCTCCACTTT. This encodes CASSEGINSPLHF. J is TRBJ1-6 and V is TRBV10-2; D uncertain. V was pared by 2 bases and J by 6 bases, with 5 bases between. Looked up from germline, CDR1 is WSHSY and CDR2 is SAAADI. The CDR3 consists of 13 residues.

At least ten counts were recorded for this clonotype. The chain uses TRBV12-3 or TRBV12-4 and TRBJ1-3; the D is unclear. The V end was cut by 2 bases, the J end by 2 bases, with 4 bases between. The CDR3 runs 13 residues. CDR3 coding DNA: TGTGCCAGCAGTTTAATAGCTGGAAACACCATATATTTT. It encodes CASSLIAGNTIYF.

There are many counts of this clonotype. This sequence joins TRBV11-2 and TRBJ2-3; D is possibly TRBD2 (6 bases). V gave up 2 bases and J gave up 5 bases, with 14 bases separating them. Germline CDR1 and CDR2: SGHAT and FQNNGV. This CDR3 has 15 amino acids. The CDR3 reads CASSLWTGVVDTQYF. CDR3 DNA: TGTGCCAGCAGCTTATGGACGGGAGTTGTAGATACGCAGTATTTT.